These T cell receptor beta chains were read from a single sample in a study of T-cell memory formation after mild COVID-19. TCRdb redid the calling of the 5' RACE reads with MiXCR, one entry per CDR3 protein. The table shows hundreds of thousands of distinct CDR3 sequences, with roughly 22% occurring only once. The sequenced sample was PBMCs or a T cell subset sorted from them (not recorded which). The receptors originated from an adult woman who had mild COVID-19 (a few samples of this study predate the infection). Cell type and time point are not known. Each CDR3 is given with its conserved first and last residue.

>TRBV5-6|TRBJ1-2
CASSLLLRGYGYTF
>TRBV24-1|TRBJ2-1
CATSDLTGGLVEQFF
>TRBV7-3|TRBJ2-1
CASSPGVGLAGDNEQFF
>TRBV10-3|TRBJ2-7
CAISERSSGSYEQYF
>TRBV29-1|TRBJ2-3
CSVKNRAEDTQYF
>TRBV12-3/TRBV12-4|TRBJ2-7
CASRPGQGGTYEQYF
>TRBV7-9|TRBJ2-5
CASSLNGPGWTQYF
>TRBV20-1|TRBJ2-1
CSARDVRDQQYNEQFF
>TRBV7-9|TRBJ1-1
CASSLEGVGAFF
>TRBV29-1|TRBJ1-2
CSLQGAGNYGYTF
>TRBV7-3|TRBJ2-7
CASSLTGQSYEQYF
>TRBV12-3/TRBV12-4|TRBJ2-1
CASSLDHPSGGLSSYNEQFF
>TRBV5-5|TRBJ2-1
CASSLGPGLRLDNEQFF
>TRBV5-1|TRBJ2-1
CASSLVPRDRTYNEQFF
>TRBV12-3/TRBV12-4|TRBJ2-1
CASSLLGWSGEQFF
>TRBV5-1|TRBJ2-1
CASRPTGTKGYEQFF
>TRBV7-9|TRBJ1-1
CASSIDSLLNTEAFF
>TRBV24-1|TRBJ2-1
CATSVGLTGPNEQFF
>TRBV5-1|TRBJ1-1
CASSLVGSLGAEAFF
>TRBV3-1|TRBJ1-1
CASSHHPWANTEAFF
>TRBV27|TRBJ2-7
CASTLGRNRGDEQYF
>TRBV7-9|TRBJ2-2
CASSPPSGGANTGELFF
>TRBV9|TRBJ2-2
CASSVTGAFTGELFF
>TRBV4-2|TRBJ2-7
CASSQDDWYEQYF
>TRBV7-8|TRBJ2-1
CASSPDRAGVVEQFF
>TRBV19|TRBJ1-1
CASGGVMAAEAFF
>TRBV7-9|TRBJ1-5
CASSRQGTNQPQHF
>TRBV18|TRBJ1-5
CASSPPGTGVNQPQHF
>TRBV5-1|TRBJ2-1
CASSLRPTGSGNEQFF
>TRBV2|TRBJ2-2
CASWEGLPTGELFF
>TRBV28|TRBJ1-2
CASSIPQGAKGYTF
>TRBV5-1|TRBJ2-2
CASSFELPTGELFF
>TRBV5-1|TRBJ1-4
CASSLVGGGTTNEKLFF
>TRBV4-2|TRBJ2-2
CASSQGRGGGMAGELFF
>TRBV12-3/TRBV12-4|TRBJ2-2
CASKGQGTGGELFF
>TRBV9|TRBJ2-4
CASSVVSDGPGAKNIQYF
>TRBV6-5|TRBJ2-7
CASSYSSGVTKEQYF
>TRBV5-1|TRBJ1-1
CASSSLKTATQEAFF
>TRBV7-9|TRBJ2-1
CASSLLVAGGADDEQFF
>TRBV14|TRBJ2-4
CASSRTSLKKNIQYF
>TRBV5-1|TRBJ1-1
CASSPGHEEAFF
>TRBV12-3/TRBV12-4|TRBJ2-7
CASSLAGSHSYEQYF
>TRBV15|TRBJ1-6
CATSPKADRGFTPLHF
>TRBV7-8|TRBJ2-2
CASSLVAGAGELFF
>TRBV14|TRBJ2-2
CASSLLAGGPITGELFF
>TRBV19|TRBJ1-2
CASSMGNSYGYTF
>TRBV11-3|TRBJ2-5
CASSLDISQETQYF
>TRBV7-2|TRBJ1-5
CASSFSGISNQPQHF
>TRBV7-2|TRBJ1-1
CASSLAQMMNTEAFF
>TRBV7-9|TRBJ1-1
CASSRGFRGRAEAFF
>TRBV27|TRBJ2-7
CASSGHRVQRVNEQYF
>TRBV2|TRBJ2-2
CASIAYGDRGLSGELFF
>TRBV7-2|TRBJ1-3
CASSLYHRGGNTIYF
>TRBV12-3/TRBV12-4|TRBJ1-3
CASTDLLSGKGNTIYF
>TRBV12-3/TRBV12-4|TRBJ1-3
CASSPRQGLGAGNTIYF